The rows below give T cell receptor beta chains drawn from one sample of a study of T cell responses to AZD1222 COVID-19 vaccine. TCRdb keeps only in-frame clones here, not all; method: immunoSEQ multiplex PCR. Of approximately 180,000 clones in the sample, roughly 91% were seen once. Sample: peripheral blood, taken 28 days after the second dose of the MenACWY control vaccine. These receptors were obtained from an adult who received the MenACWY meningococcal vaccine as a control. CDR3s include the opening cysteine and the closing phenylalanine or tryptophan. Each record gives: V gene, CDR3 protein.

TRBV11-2	CASSLGERAEQYF
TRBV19	CASKVDGGGNQPQHF
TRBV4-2	CASSQEGTGGDLPYEQYF
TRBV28	CASSVNYGYTF
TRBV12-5	CASGLGRLAGGRDTQYF
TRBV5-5	CASSLSTGGYTF
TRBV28	CASSLRGGGFGYTF
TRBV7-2	CASSFGGGEQPQHF
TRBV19	CASSIVGGGNQPQHF
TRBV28	CASNLISDSNYGYTF
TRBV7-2	CASSFGTGLYEQYF
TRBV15	CATSRATGGDGYTF
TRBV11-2	CASSLTGYTEAFF
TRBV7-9	CASSTLRDRGSPLHF